This T cell receptor (beta chain) was identified in a study of blood T cell repertoires in COVID-19. V lost 1 base to trimming and J lost 3 bases; unmatched junction nucleotides: 2. From germline, CDR1 is GTSNPN and CDR2 SVGIG (reference sequence). The CDR3 is 13 residues long. Produced via immunoSEQ multiplex PCR; TCRdb's table is partial and in-frame only. This table has approximately 300,000 clones, about 89% appearing once. Cohorts were determined from participant-reported clinical history. Sequencing was carried out using PBMCs or T cells enriched from blood (not recorded which). The receptor was isolated from a man aged 55 to 70 who had recovered from COVID-19. V gene TRBV30 combines with J gene TRBJ1-1; the match to TRBD1 covers 7 bases. Written as DNA, the CDR3 is TGTGCCTGGAGTGAGGGGGCCTACACTGAAGCTTTCTTT. It encodes CAWSEGAYTEAFF.